A selection of T cell receptor beta chains follows, all from one sample in a study of shared clonotypes between healthy human individuals. Libraries were prepared by immunoSEQ multiplex PCR; TCRdb keeps only in-frame clonotypes and omits some of them. There are fewer than 600,000 clones in the sample; roughly 79% occur only once, and 9.5% to 15% lies in the top ten. Specimen: PBMCs. Every receptor here comes from a woman aged 40 to 50 in good health. Some clones in this sample may be carry-over from other donors' samples. Each CDR3 is given with its conserved first and last residue. Fields, in order: V gene, D gene, J gene, CDR3 protein. D genes are given only for firm matches.

TRBV27,NA,TRBJ1-4,CASSLSRQKNEKLFF
TRBV11-3,TRBD1,TRBJ2-5,CASSPGTASQETQYF
TRBV4-1,NA,TRBJ2-7,CASSGIIGGEQYF
TRBV7-6,NA,TRBJ2-2,CASSLVRQENTGELFF
TRBV29-1,TRBD1,TRBJ2-7,CSVKTGFDEQYF
TRBV29-1,NA,TRBJ2-7,CSVEDYYEQYF
TRBV7-3,TRBD2,TRBJ2-7,CASSSDTSGPSYEQYF
TRBV29-1,TRBD1,TRBJ1-2,CSVEVQGAVYGYTF
TRBV29-1,NA,TRBJ1-1,CSAEGAFF
TRBV28,NA,TRBJ1-5,CASSLGVRGQPQHF
TRBV27,NA,TRBJ1-5,CASSPVTPSAGSYSNQPQHF
TRBV11-3,TRBD2,TRBJ2-1,CASSQAGTVYNEQFF
TRBV9,TRBD2,TRBJ2-1,CASSVELAGLNEQFF
TRBV5-8,TRBD1,TRBJ1-2,CAGTEKNYGYTF
TRBV6-1,NA,TRBJ2-3,CASNRILAITDTQYF
TRBV27,NA,TRBJ1-4,CASSINPTGLNEKLFF